A single T cell receptor (beta chain) is shown here with its context. In TCRdb, the RT-PCR reads were re-called with MiXCR into one record per CDR3 protein. This table has a few hundred thousand distinct CDR3 sequences, approximately 23% appearing once. The data belong to a study of response to subunit inactivated influenza vaccine. Sample: PBMCs from blood, taken 21 months after vaccination. The sequence was obtained from a man between 45 and 75 years old who received an inactivated influenza vaccine.

DNA of the CDR3: TGTGCCAGCAGTTTAGGGGCAGGCCTTTATGGCTACACCTTC. Its translation: CASSLGAGLYGYTF. The gene calls are TRBV28 and TRBJ1-2, with D possibly TRBD1 on 5 matching bases. The CDR3 loop spans 14 amino acids. V was clipped by 2 bases and J by 5 bases, with 12 bases between them. Germline assignment: CDR1 MDHEN and CDR2 SYDVKM.